Each of the 9 T cell receptor beta chains below was sequenced from the same sample in a study of T cell clonality in common variable immunodeficiency. The assay was immunoSEQ multiplex PCR, and TCRdb's table has in-frame clones only and misses some. This sample carries about 34,000 clones, none of them present only once. The sequenced sample was peripheral blood mononuclear cells. The receptor set was obtained from a person between 18 and 69 years old in good health.

This clone was observed at least ten times. Read data end 3 residues before the CDR3 end; the end is taken from the germline J gene. The V and J genes are TRBV29-1 and TRBJ2-1, with D hard to call. The CDR3 contains 13 residues. The V gene lost 5 bases and the J gene lost 4 bases, with 12 bases spanning the gap. Germline V gene data show CDR1 as SQVTM and CDR2 as ANQGSEA. CDR3 bases read: TGCAGCGTTCTACAGATATGGTACAATGAG. Protein product: CSVLQIWYNE. The full CDR3 is CSVLQIWYNEQFF.

This clone was seen many times. The missing CDR3 end, 3 residues past where the read stops, is filled in from the germline J gene. The chain has TRBV12-3 or TRBV12-4 and TRBJ2-1; D unresolved. V lost 5 bases to trimming and J lost 9 bases, with 8 bases between them. The CDR3 runs to 11 residues. CDR3: CASSGRGEQFF. The DNA read from the CDR3 is TGTGCCAGCAGTGGGCGAGGTGAG.

This clone was seen many times. CDR3 loop: CAWSGWDRGTTEAFF. Incomplete CDR3 DNA: TGTGCCTGGAGTGGCTGGGACAGGGGAACAACTGAA. The V and J genes are TRBV30 and TRBJ1-1; TRBD1 matches 10 bases. The CDR3 is cut off 3 residues early in the read; its end comes from the germline J gene. With 1 base clipped from V and 5 bases from J, the junction kept 7 bases outside the gene matches. The CDR3 runs to 15 residues. Germline values: CDR1 GTSNPN, CDR2 SVGIG (reference sequence).

There are many counts of this clone. The read ends 3 residues before the CDR3 terminus; that terminus is restored from the germline J gene. V and J are TRBV20-1 and TRBJ2-7, with D possibly being TRBD1 (5 bases). Trimming stripped 1 base from V and 2 bases from J, with 18 bases between. CDR1 is DFQATT and CDR2 is SNEGSKA in the germline V gene (reference sequence). The CDR3 spans 16 residues. CDR3 sequence: CSARAKTAFRAYEQYF. CDR3 bases read: TGCAGTGCTAGAGCTAAGACAGCTTTCCGAGCCTACGAG.

This clone occurred many times. Sequencing ends 3 residues short of the CDR3 end; the germline J gene provides the rest. The chain has TRBV18 and TRBJ1-2; D is ambiguous. CDR3 length: 15 amino acids. With 3 bases removed from V and 3 bases from J, the gap between germline ends came to 14 bases. Germline V gene sequence: CDR1 KGHSH, CDR2 LQKENI. This CDR3 is CASSPSQKTDYGYTF. CDR3 DNA, as far as it was read: TGTGCCAGCTCACCGTCACAGAAAACTGACTATGGC.

Concerning this clone itself: One end of the junction does not line up with germline, which may come from a read error. Read sequence stops 3 residues before the CDR3 end, and the germline J gene provides the missing end. This sequence joins TRBV7-9 and TRBJ1-2; no clear D. The V gene's germline CDR1 is SEHNR and CDR2 FQNEAQ (reference sequence). The CDR3 runs to 12 residues. The CDR3 region is CASSSINYGYTF. The sequenced CDR3 bases are TGTGCCAGCAGCTCGATAAACTACGGC.

This clone was counted at least ten times. Read data end 3 residues before the CDR3 end; the end is taken from the germline J gene. V is TRBV9 and J is TRBJ2-7; no clear D gene. The CDR3 is 13 residues long. Trimming took 2 bases from V and 0 from J, leaving 6 bases between them. In germline, CDR1 is SGDLS, CDR2 YYNGEE. The DNA read from the CDR3 is TGTGCCAGCAGCGTTGACAACTCCTACGAG. This gives the protein CASSVDNSYE. The CDR3 as a whole reads CASSVDNSYEQYF.

This clone was counted at least ten times. From the germline J gene comes the end of the CDR3, since the read stops 3 residues before it. The chain links TRBV19 to TRBJ1-1, with TRBD1 matching 9 bases. The V gene end was trimmed by 7 bases and the J gene end by 4 bases; junction bases not matched to a gene: 22. This CDR3 comprises 19 residues. Germline CDR1 LNHDA, CDR2 SQIVND (reference sequence). CDR3 in amino acids: CASTALRPGQGKRGTEAFF. The covered CDR3 bases are TGTGCCAGTACCGCACTCCGACCGGGACAGGGAAAACGGGGCACTGAA. Filled out from reference TRBV19 and TRBJ1-1, the complete variable domain reads DGGITQSPKYLFRKEGQNVTLSCEQNLNHDAMYWYRQDPGQGLRLIYYSQIVNDFQKGDIAEGYSVSREKKESFPLTVTSAQKNPTAFYLCASTALRPGQGKRGTEAFFGQGTRLTVV.

The sample holds many counts of this clone. The read stops 3 residues short of the end of the CDR3; the missing end is completed from the germline J gene. The chain carries TRBV7-3 and TRBJ2-1; 9 bases fit TRBD2. Germline loops: CDR1 SGHTA, CDR2 FQGTGA. The CDR3 is made up of 13 amino acids. V trimming: 4 bases; J trimming: 6 bases; junction bases outside the gene matches: 1. CDR3 region: CASSSSGTNEQFF. Incomplete CDR3 DNA: TGTGCCAGCAGCTCTAGCGGGACCAATGAG. The full variable domain, its missing parts supplied by reference TRBV7-3 and TRBJ2-1, is GAGVSQTPSNKVTEKGKYVELRCDPISGHTALYWYRQSLGQGPEFLIYFQGTGAADDSGLPNDRFFAVRPEGSVSTLKIQRTERGDSAVYLCASSSSGTNEQFFGPGTRLTVL.